This TCR beta chain appears in the sequencing data of a study of shared clonotypes between healthy human individuals (dated by TCRdb to about 2020). As for the study more broadly: Two women and a few men aged 18 to 49 years were included in the cohort. Libraries were prepared and TCR repertoires were sequenced by different laboratories using diverse techniques, in order to increase sequencing depth and limit assay-specific biases. Per donor, three plates each were used for CD4 naive and CD4 memory, two for CD8 naive, and one for CD8 memory. To estimate repertoire size and how much clonotypes are shared between individuals, the study performed deep sequencing of blood TCR repertoires from five healthy adults. Between about 0.9 and 10 billion PBMCs per donor were obtained by leukapheresis. Findings and caveats that apply to the study as a whole: Clonotypes shared by all four sorted-subset donors showed higher generation probabilities than non-shared clonotypes. When a few donors were compared, the shared fraction of clonotypes was roughly 4.8% for naive CD4, 3.5% to 4% for naive CD8, about 2.4% for memory CD4, and 0.35% to 0.4% for memory CD8. Pairwise subsampling indicated that sequencing depth was expected to affect the degree of clonotype sharing among donors. Sampling was limited to blood, and TCR repertoires in tissue likely differ from TCR repertoires in blood. Naive subsets generally had larger estimated clonotype richness than memory subsets did. Incomplete sequencing was indicated by rarefaction of sorted-subset datasets, despite the large sequencing depth. Because the study included only a small number of donors, the genetic and exposure-history diversity represented was limited.

To note about this clone: The antigen it binds to is not known. No much larger clone is present one base from it, and per-base qualities are unavailable.

The CDR1 and CDR2 encoded by the germline V gene are SGHVS and FQNEAQ. From the cysteine up to the phenylalanine, the CDR3 has a length of 15 residues. Here the CDR3 DNA is all that survives: 45 bases in frame from base 1. Deletion took 10 bases off V and 2 bases off J, with a span of 20 bases between the germline ends. TCR CDR3 regions were amplified from genomic DNA by multiplex PCR using the deep immunoSEQ assay. Genomic DNA extracted from each cell subset was distributed evenly over all wells of several immunoSEQ 96-well plates, and each plate served as one replicate. For sorted subsets, each replicate PCR was loaded with about 0.2 ug genomic DNA, equivalent to about 30,000 T cell genomes. The purified libraries were quantified using a Qubit 3.0 fluorometer, sized with a Bioanalyzer 2100, and then quantified again using the KAPA Library Quantification kit. Each immunoSEQ 96-well plate was sequenced on its own single-read 150-cycle Illumina NextSeq 550 flow cell. The published analysis was carried out like this. The immunoSEQ output contained only junctional sequences without quality scores, so filtering could not match that applied to full-length reads. To assign V/J genes and CDR3, sequences were annotated using PyIR, a Python wrapper for IgBLAST v1.9, with IMGT germline references. Reads with weak V/J assignments (E-value above 1e-6), missing CDR3, stop codons, out-of-frame junctions, or ambiguous translated residues were removed. V3J clonotypes were defined as sequences sharing an identical inferred V gene, J gene, and CDR3 amino acid sequence. Percentage overlap between repertoires was calculated by dividing the number of shared unique clonotypes by the size of the smaller repertoire. Repertoire richness was assessed with RTK rarefaction, the Chao1 estimator, and Recon v2.1 estimates of unobserved clonotypes. OLGA was used to compute generation probabilities for all TCRbeta clonotypes that the gDNA method yielded from a few donors. TCRdb's version of the immuneACCESS table is confined to in-frame rearrangements and falls short of the full clone set. An unresolved V gene accounts for under half of the shortfall where checked; the remainder is of unknown origin. V, J and clone size reflect that table, while D and trimming were determined from the DNA. Counted in this sample were under 1 million clones; about 96% of them appeared once. The biggest ten clones account for less than 0.25% of the sample.

CD8 naive samples were obtained by positive selection for CCR7 among CD45RO-negative cells, yielding a CD45RA+CCR7+ population from which TemRA cells were excluded. Healthy HIV-negative adults with no recently reported acute infections or vaccinations were included as donors. All donors were Caucasian adults living in Nashville, Tennessee, USA. After blood collection by leukapheresis, PBMCs were isolated using Ficoll-Histopaque density gradient centrifugation and then cryopreserved in the vapor phase of liquid nitrogen. Analytical flow cytometry was used to check the purity and quantity of every magnetically sorted T cell population. From each sorted fraction, genomic DNA was isolated and quantified by UV absorbance on a Nanodrop 2000c.

The receptor was derived from a man younger than 40 in good health. Rearrangement joined TRBV7-8 to TRBJ2-5, with TRBD2 as a weak D call on 6 bases. Sequencing input: naive CD8+ T cells sorted from blood. This specimen's cell subset or site label, per the study, means: CD45RA+CCR7+. CDR3 protein: CANWLTRDLQETQYF. The base sequence is TGTGCCAATTGGCTCACCCGGGACTTGCAAGAGACCCAGTACTTC.